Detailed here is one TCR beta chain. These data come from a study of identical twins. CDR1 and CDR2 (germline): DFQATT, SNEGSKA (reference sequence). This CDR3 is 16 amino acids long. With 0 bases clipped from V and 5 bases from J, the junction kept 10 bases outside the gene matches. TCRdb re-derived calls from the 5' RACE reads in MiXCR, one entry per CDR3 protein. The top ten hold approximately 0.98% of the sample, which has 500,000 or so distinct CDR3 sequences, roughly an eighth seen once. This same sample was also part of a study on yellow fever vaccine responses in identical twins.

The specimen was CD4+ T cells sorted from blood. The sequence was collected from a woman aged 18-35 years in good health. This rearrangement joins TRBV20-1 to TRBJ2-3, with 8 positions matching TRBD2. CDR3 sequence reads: CSARDSEAGVVDTQYF. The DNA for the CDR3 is TGCAGTGCTAGAGATTCGGAAGCGGGGGTGGTAGATACGCAGTATTTT.